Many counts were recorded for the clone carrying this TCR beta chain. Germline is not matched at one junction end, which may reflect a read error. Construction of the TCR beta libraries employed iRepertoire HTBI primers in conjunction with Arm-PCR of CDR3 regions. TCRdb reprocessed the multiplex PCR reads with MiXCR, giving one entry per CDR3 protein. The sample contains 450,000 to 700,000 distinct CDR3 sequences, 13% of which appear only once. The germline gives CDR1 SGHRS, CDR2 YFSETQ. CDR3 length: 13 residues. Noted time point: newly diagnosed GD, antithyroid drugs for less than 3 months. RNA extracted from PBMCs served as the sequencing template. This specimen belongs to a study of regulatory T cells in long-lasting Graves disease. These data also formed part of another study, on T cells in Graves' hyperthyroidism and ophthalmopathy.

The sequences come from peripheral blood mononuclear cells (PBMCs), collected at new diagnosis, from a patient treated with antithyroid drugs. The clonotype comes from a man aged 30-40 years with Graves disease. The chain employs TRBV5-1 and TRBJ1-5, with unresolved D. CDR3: CASSLQRRQPQHF. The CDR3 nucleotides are TGTGCCAGCAGCTTGCAGCGTCGGCAGCCCCAGCATTTT. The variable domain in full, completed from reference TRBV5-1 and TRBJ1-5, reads KAGVTQTPRYLIKTRGQQVTLSCSPISGHRSVSWYQQTPGQGLQFLFEYFSETQRNKGNFPGRFSGRQFSNSRSEMNVSTLELGDSALYLCASSLQRRQPQHFGDGTRLSIL.